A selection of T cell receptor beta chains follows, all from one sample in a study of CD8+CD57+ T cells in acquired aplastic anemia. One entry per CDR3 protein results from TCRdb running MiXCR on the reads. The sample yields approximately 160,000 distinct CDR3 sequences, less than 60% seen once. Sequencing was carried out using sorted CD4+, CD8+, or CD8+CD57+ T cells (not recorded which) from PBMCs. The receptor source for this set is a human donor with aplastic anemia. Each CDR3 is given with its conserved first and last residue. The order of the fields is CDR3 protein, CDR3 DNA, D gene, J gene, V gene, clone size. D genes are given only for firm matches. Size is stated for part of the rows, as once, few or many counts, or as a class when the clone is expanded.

CDR3 protein: CASSERQGYNSPLHF; CDR3 DNA: TGTGCCAGCAGTGAGCGGCAGGGTTATAATTCACCCCTCCACTTT; D gene: NA; J gene: TRBJ1-6; V gene: TRBV10-3; clone size: many
CDR3 protein: CASSHTVRQETQYF; CDR3 DNA: TGCGCCAGCAGCCATACTGTCAGGCAAGAGACCCAGTACTTC; D gene: NA; J gene: TRBJ2-5; V gene: TRBV10-1; clone size: NA
CDR3 protein: CASRPYSTDTQYF; CDR3 DNA: TGTGCCAGTAGACCCTATAGCACAGATACGCAGTATTTT; D gene: NA; J gene: TRBJ2-3; V gene: TRBV19; clone size: NA
CDR3 protein: CASSLARGQADTQYF; CDR3 DNA: TGTGCCAGCAGCTTAGCTAGAGGACAGGCGGATACGCAGTATTTT; D gene: TRBD1; J gene: TRBJ2-3; V gene: TRBV7-2; clone size: many
CDR3 protein: CASSGTGDSPLHF; CDR3 DNA: TGCGCCAGCAGCGGGACAGGGGACTCACCCCTCCACTTT; D gene: TRBD1; J gene: TRBJ1-6; V gene: TRBV10-2; clone size: once
CDR3 protein: CASSLPLGGLQETQYF; CDR3 DNA: TGTGCCAGCAGCTTACCTCTAGGGGGTCTCCAAGAGACCCAGTACTTC; D gene: NA; J gene: TRBJ2-5; V gene: TRBV7-9; clone size: many
CDR3 protein: CATSRAGTGNEQYF; CDR3 DNA: TGTGCCACCAGCAGAGCCGGGACAGGGAACGAGCAGTACTTC; D gene: TRBD1; J gene: TRBJ2-7; V gene: TRBV15; clone size: NA
CDR3 protein: CASSLEGRPNEKLFF; CDR3 DNA: TGTGCCAGCAGCCTGGAGGGACGGCCTAATGAAAAACTGTTTTTT; D gene: NA; J gene: TRBJ1-4; V gene: TRBV27; clone size: few
CDR3 protein: CASSEGRGSNQPQHF; CDR3 DNA: TGTGCCAGCAGTGAAGGCAGGGGGAGCAATCAGCCCCAGCATTTT; D gene: TRBD1; J gene: TRBJ1-5; V gene: TRBV2; clone size: NA
CDR3 protein: CASTSRLAGNNEQFF; CDR3 DNA: TGTGCCAGCACCTCAAGACTAGCGGGAAACAATGAGCAGTTCTTC; D gene: TRBD2; J gene: TRBJ2-1; V gene: TRBV28; clone size: few
CDR3 protein: CSGGQGFLGYTF; CDR3 DNA: TGCAGCGGGGGACAGGGCTTTCTAGGCTACACCTTC; D gene: TRBD1; J gene: TRBJ1-2; V gene: TRBV29-1; clone size: NA
CDR3 protein: CASRPTSGGAQEQFF; CDR3 DNA: TGTGCCAGCAGGCCGACTAGCGGGGGGGCTCAGGAGCAGTTCTTC; D gene: TRBD2; J gene: TRBJ2-1; V gene: TRBV9; clone size: few
CDR3 protein: CASSYETGSGGYTF; CDR3 DNA: TGTGCCAGCAGCTACGAGACAGGGTCGGGTGGCTACACCTTC; D gene: TRBD1; J gene: TRBJ1-2; V gene: TRBV7-2; clone size: many
CDR3 protein: CASSPDVGELFF; CDR3 DNA: TGCGCCAGCAGCCCGGACGTCGGGGAGCTGTTTTTT; D gene: NA; J gene: TRBJ2-2; V gene: TRBV5-1; clone size: many
CDR3 protein: CASSPSGTGISGANVLTF; CDR3 DNA: TGTGCCAGCTCACCATCTGGGACAGGGATCTCTGGGGCCAACGTCCTGACTTTC; D gene: TRBD1; J gene: TRBJ2-6; V gene: TRBV18; clone size: few
CDR3 protein: CASRGDRLYNSPLHF; CDR3 DNA: TGTGCCAGCAGAGGGGACCGACTCTATAATTCACCCCTCCACTTT; D gene: NA; J gene: TRBJ1-6; V gene: TRBV12-3/TRBV12-4; clone size: many
CDR3 protein: CASSSDRARRNYGYTF; CDR3 DNA: TGTGCCAGCAGTTCGGACCGGGCCCGCAGAAACTATGGCTACACCTTC; D gene: NA; J gene: TRBJ1-2; V gene: TRBV27; clone size: NA
CDR3 protein: CSAVGEQQCEQYF; CDR3 DNA: TGCAGTGCCGTGGGCGAGCAACAATGCGAGCAGTACTTC; D gene: NA; J gene: TRBJ2-7; V gene: TRBV20-1; clone size: NA
CDR3 protein: CASGMNREAFF; CDR3 DNA: TGTGCCAGTGGGATGAACCGAGAAGCTTTCTTT; D gene: NA; J gene: TRBJ1-1; V gene: TRBV19; clone size: once
CDR3 protein: CASSRNRQSTDTQYF; CDR3 DNA: TGTGCCAGCAGCCGCAACCGACAGTCCACAGATACGCAGTATTTT; D gene: NA; J gene: TRBJ2-3; V gene: TRBV7-2; clone size: many
CDR3 protein: CATSGGILGTEAFF; CDR3 DNA: TGTGCCACCAGCGGGGGAATTTTGGGCACTGAAGCTTTCTTT; D gene: NA; J gene: TRBJ1-1; V gene: TRBV15; clone size: many
CDR3 protein: CSAGDFSSYNEQFF; CDR3 DNA: TGCAGTGCGGGGGACTTTAGCTCCTACAATGAGCAGTTCTTC; D gene: NA; J gene: TRBJ2-1; V gene: TRBV20-1; clone size: many
CDR3 protein: CSARGESYEQYF; CDR3 DNA: TGCAGTGCTAGAGGCGAGAGTTACGAGCAGTACTTC; D gene: NA; J gene: TRBJ2-7; V gene: TRBV20-1; clone size: NA
CDR3 protein: CSAHSPSTAPYEQYF; CDR3 DNA: TGCAGTGCTCACTCCCCGTCGACAGCCCCCTACGAGCAGTACTTC; D gene: NA; J gene: TRBJ2-7; V gene: TRBV20-1; clone size: many
CDR3 protein: CASNGQDSGANVLTF; CDR3 DNA: TGTGCCAGCAATGGACAGGACTCTGGGGCCAACGTCCTGACTTTC; D gene: TRBD1; J gene: TRBJ2-6; V gene: TRBV10-3; clone size: once
CDR3 protein: CASSGGGPYSNQPQHF; CDR3 DNA: TGTGCCAGCAGTGGAGGGGGCCCATATAGCAATCAGCCCCAGCATTTT; D gene: TRBD1; J gene: TRBJ1-5; V gene: TRBV2; clone size: NA
CDR3 protein: CASSLDGFAYEQYF; CDR3 DNA: TGTGCCAGTAGTTTGGACGGATTCGCCTACGAGCAGTACTTC; D gene: NA; J gene: TRBJ2-7; V gene: TRBV19; clone size: NA
CDR3 protein: CASSEKAGRPYNEQFF; CDR3 DNA: TGTGCCAGTAGTGAGAAAGCGGGGCGACCCTACAATGAGCAGTTCTTC; D gene: TRBD2; J gene: TRBJ2-1; V gene: TRBV19; clone size: NA
CDR3 protein: CASSSGGGHYNEQFF; CDR3 DNA: TGTGCCAGCAGTTCCGGCGGGGGGCACTACAATGAGCAGTTCTTC; D gene: TRBD2; J gene: TRBJ2-1; V gene: TRBV6-5; clone size: few
CDR3 protein: CASSYGGRNHNEQFF; CDR3 DNA: TGTGCCAGCAGTTACGGGGGTCGCAACCACAATGAGCAGTTCTTC; D gene: NA; J gene: TRBJ2-1; V gene: TRBV6-2/TRBV6-3; clone size: NA
CDR3 protein: CASRGGNTEAFF; CDR3 DNA: TGTGCCAGCCGAGGCGGGAACACTGAAGCTTTCTTT; D gene: NA; J gene: TRBJ1-1; V gene: TRBV12-3/TRBV12-4; clone size: many
CDR3 protein: CASTDRVDEQYF; CDR3 DNA: TGTGCCAGCACCGACAGGGTAGACGAGCAGTACTTC; D gene: TRBD1; J gene: TRBJ2-7; V gene: TRBV6-1; clone size: NA
CDR3 protein: CATLKQPGQGREGRQETQYF; CDR3 DNA: TGTGCCACATTAAAGCAGCCGGGCCAGGGCAGGGAAGGCCGTCAAGAGACCCAGTACTTC; D gene: NA; J gene: TRBJ2-5; V gene: TRBV10-3; clone size: many
CDR3 protein: CASRQTTAGGNTIYF; CDR3 DNA: TGTGCCAGCAGACAAACCACGGCTGGGGGAAACACCATATATTTT; D gene: NA; J gene: TRBJ1-3; V gene: TRBV6-1; clone size: NA
CDR3 protein: CSARDAGGDEKLFF; CDR3 DNA: TGCAGTGCTAGAGATGCAGGGGGAGATGAAAAACTGTTTTTT; D gene: TRBD1; J gene: TRBJ1-4; V gene: TRBV20-1; clone size: many
CDR3 protein: CAISGRGRSPLHF; CDR3 DNA: TGTGCCATCAGTGGGAGGGGGCGATCACCCCTCCACTTT; D gene: TRBD1; J gene: TRBJ1-6; V gene: TRBV10-3; clone size: NA
CDR3 protein: CASSPGQMHTEAFF; CDR3 DNA: TGTGCCAGCTCACCAGGACAGATGCACACTGAAGCTTTCTTT; D gene: NA; J gene: TRBJ1-1; V gene: TRBV18; clone size: once
CDR3 protein: CASSLEAFYEQYF; CDR3 DNA: TGCGCCAGCAGCTTGGAAGCGTTCTACGAGCAGTACTTC; D gene: NA; J gene: TRBJ2-7; V gene: TRBV5-1; clone size: many
CDR3 protein: CSASLDRSGEQYF; CDR3 DNA: TGCAGTGCCAGCCTCGACAGATCGGGCGAGCAGTACTTC; D gene: NA; J gene: TRBJ2-7; V gene: TRBV20-1; clone size: medium-sized
CDR3 protein: CVSSVLTGAEAFF; CDR3 DNA: TGTGTCAGCAGTGTACTTACAGGAGCTGAAGCTTTCTTT; D gene: NA; J gene: TRBJ1-1; V gene: TRBV2; clone size: NA
CDR3 protein: CASSYSTSGRLRGRETQYF; CDR3 DNA: TGTGCCAGCAGTTACTCGACTAGCGGGAGACTAAGGGGAAGGGAGACCCAGTACTTC; D gene: TRBD2; J gene: TRBJ2-5; V gene: TRBV6-2/TRBV6-3; clone size: few
CDR3 protein: CASSLTLSAGAEKLFF; CDR3 DNA: TGTGCCAGCAGCCTCACACTCTCAGCGGGGGCTGAAAAACTGTTTTTT; D gene: NA; J gene: TRBJ1-4; V gene: TRBV5-6; clone size: few
CDR3 protein: CASTRDSSYNEQFF; CDR3 DNA: TGTGCCAGTACCCGGGACAGCTCCTACAATGAGCAGTTCTTC; D gene: TRBD1; J gene: TRBJ2-1; V gene: TRBV19; clone size: many